The subject of this entry is one T cell receptor (beta chain). The entry originates in a study of OX40 agonist ivuxolimab in advanced cancers. Germline V lookup: CDR1 SGHRS, CDR2 YFSETQ. The length of the CDR3 is 16 residues. Deletions cut 0 bases from V and 3 bases from J, with 13 bases between. TCRdb's table, derived via immunoSEQ multiplex PCR, lists solely in-frame clones and lacks some. The sample lists tens of thousands of clones; 80% to 90% were seen once. The sequence came from an adult with an advanced solid tumor such as melanoma, head and neck, liver or kidney cancer. V is TRBV5-1 and J is TRBJ1-3, with D possibly TRBD1 on 6 matching bases. The input for sequencing was CD4+ or CD8+ T cells sorted from blood, taken in a trial of the OX40 agonist ivuxolimab. DNA for the CDR3: TGCGCCAGCAGCTTGGCACGGACAGATTATGGAAACACCATATATTTT. Translation: CASSLARTDYGNTIYF. The full variable domain, its missing parts supplied by reference TRBV5-1 and TRBJ1-3, is KAGVTQTPRYLIKTRGQQVTLSCSPISGHRSVSWYQQTPGQGLQFLFEYFSETQRNKGNFPGRFSGRQFSNSRSEMNVSTLELGDSALYLCASSLARTDYGNTIYFGEGSWLTVV.